This note documents a single TCR beta chain sequence. Its antigen is not known. Trimming at V came to 0 bases and at J to 3 bases, leaving 3 bases not matched to a gene. The germline gives CDR1 SGDLS, CDR2 YYNGEE. The CDR3 contains 16 residues. In terms of origin and age, donors were healthy Caucasian individuals from Russia aged roughly 6 to 95. With each sample, at least 5 micrograms of total RNA were extracted. This sample is drawn from a study of blood T cells in healthy people across ages. Study results and limitations: When set beside aged donors, long-lived donors presented more naive CD4+ cells and higher diversity.

Combining a sample-barcoded 5' primer with a J-beta primer mix, a second PCR ran for roughly 6 to 11 cycles. Every sample returned 2.5 million or more CDR3-containing paired-end reads. TCRdb re-analysed the 5' RACE reads in MiXCR, keeping a single row per CDR3 protein. The table records approximately 850,000 distinct CDR3 sequences, 40% to 50% of them present only once. Sequenced input: blood. V and J are TRBV9 and TRBJ2-1; TRBD2 aligns across 10 bases. This sequence was found in a man between 60 and 75 years old in good health. DNA of the CDR3: TGTGCCAGCAGCGTAGGTAGCGGGGGGAACTACAATGAGCAGTTCTTC. This codes for CASSVGSGGNYNEQFF.